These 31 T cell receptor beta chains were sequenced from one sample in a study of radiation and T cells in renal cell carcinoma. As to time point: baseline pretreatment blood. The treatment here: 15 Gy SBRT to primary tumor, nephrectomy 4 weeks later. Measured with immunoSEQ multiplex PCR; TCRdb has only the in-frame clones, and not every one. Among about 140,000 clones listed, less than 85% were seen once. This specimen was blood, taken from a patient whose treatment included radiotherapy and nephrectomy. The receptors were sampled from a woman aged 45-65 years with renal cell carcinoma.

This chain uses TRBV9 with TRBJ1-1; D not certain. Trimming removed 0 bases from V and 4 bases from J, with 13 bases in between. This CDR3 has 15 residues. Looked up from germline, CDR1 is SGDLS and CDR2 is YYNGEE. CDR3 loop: CASSVAASTTTEAFF. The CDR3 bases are TGTGCCAGCAGCGTAGCAGCATCCACTACCACTGAAGCTTTCTTT.

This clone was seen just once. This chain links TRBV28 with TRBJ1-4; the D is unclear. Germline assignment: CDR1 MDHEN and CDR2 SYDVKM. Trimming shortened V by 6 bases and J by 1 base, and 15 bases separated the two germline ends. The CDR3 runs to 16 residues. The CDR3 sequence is CASSSQKSVTNEKLFF. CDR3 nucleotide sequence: TGTGCCAGCAGCTCACAGAAGTCTGTAACTAATGAAAAACTGTTTTTT.

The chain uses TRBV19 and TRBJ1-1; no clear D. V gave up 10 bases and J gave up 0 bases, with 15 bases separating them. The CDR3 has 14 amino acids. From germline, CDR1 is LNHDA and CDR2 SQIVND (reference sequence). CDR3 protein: CATGLGSMNTEAFF. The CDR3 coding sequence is TGTGCCACTGGACTGGGCAGTATGAACACTGAAGCTTTCTTT.

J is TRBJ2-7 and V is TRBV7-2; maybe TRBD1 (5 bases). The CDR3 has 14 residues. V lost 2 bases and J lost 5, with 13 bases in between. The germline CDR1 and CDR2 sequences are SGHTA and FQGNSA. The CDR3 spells CASSLTPGIHEQYF. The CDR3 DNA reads TGTGCCAGCAGCTTAACTCCAGGGATCCACGAGCAGTACTTC. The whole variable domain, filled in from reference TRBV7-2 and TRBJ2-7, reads GAGVSQSPSNKVTEKGKDVELRCDPISGHTALYWYRQSLGQGLEFLIYFQGNSAPDKSGLPSDRFSAERTGGSVSTLTIQRTQQEDSAVYLCASSLTPGIHEQYFGPGTRLTVT.

CDR3 amino acids: CASSPGVRGNTEAFF. CDR3 nucleotide sequence: TGTGCCAGCTCACCGGGCGTCAGGGGGAACACTGAAGCTTTCTTT. The chain employs TRBV18 and TRBJ1-1, with D possibly TRBD1 on 6 matching bases. V was shortened by 3 bases and J by 1 base, with 12 bases between the two germline ends. The CDR3 is 15 amino acids. CDR1 and CDR2 from the germline V gene are KGHSH and LQKENI.

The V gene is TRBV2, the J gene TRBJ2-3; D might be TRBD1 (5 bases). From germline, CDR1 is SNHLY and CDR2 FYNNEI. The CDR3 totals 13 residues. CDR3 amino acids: CALQKQETDTQYF. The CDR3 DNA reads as TGTGCACTCCAAAAACAGGAAACAGATACGCAGTATTTT.

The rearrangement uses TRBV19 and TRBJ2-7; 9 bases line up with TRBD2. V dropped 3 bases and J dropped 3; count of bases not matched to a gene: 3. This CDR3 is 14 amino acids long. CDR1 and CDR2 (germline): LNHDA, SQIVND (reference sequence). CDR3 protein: CASSIGAGGYEQYF. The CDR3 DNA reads TGTGCCAGTAGTATCGGAGCGGGAGGCTACGAGCAGTACTTC.

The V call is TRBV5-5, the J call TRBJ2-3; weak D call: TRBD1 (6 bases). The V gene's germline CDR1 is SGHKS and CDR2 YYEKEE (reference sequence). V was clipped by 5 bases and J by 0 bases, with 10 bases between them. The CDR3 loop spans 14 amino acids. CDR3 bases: TGTGCCAGCAGTCTGACAGGAAGCACAGATACGCAGTATTTT. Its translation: CASSLTGSTDTQYF.

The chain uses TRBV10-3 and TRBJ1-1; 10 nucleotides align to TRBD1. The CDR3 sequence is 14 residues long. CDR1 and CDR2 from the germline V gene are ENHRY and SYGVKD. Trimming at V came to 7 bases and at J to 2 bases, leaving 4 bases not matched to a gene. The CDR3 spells CAITDRGDNTEAFF. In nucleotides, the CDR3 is TGTGCCATCACGGACAGGGGGGACAACACTGAAGCTTTCTTT.

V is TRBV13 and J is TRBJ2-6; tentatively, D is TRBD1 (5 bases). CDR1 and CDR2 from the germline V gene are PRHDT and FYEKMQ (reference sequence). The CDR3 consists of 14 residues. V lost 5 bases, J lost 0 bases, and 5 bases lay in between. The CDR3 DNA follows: TGTGCCAGCAGCACAGGCTCTGGGGCCAACGTCCTGACTTTC. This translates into CASSTGSGANVLTF.

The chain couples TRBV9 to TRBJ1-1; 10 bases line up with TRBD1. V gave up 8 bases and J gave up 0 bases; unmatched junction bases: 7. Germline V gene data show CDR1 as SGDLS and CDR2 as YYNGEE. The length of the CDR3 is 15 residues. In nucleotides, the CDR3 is TGTGCCAGTGGGGGACAGGGGACGATGAACACTGAAGCTTTCTTT. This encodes CASGGQGTMNTEAFF.

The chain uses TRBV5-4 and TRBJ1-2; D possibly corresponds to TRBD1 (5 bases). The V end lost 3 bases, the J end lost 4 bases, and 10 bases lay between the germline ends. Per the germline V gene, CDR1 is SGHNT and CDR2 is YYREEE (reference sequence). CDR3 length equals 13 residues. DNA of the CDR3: TGTGCCAGCAGCTCCGGTGGGGGCTATGGCTACACCTTC. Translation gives CASSSGGGYGYTF.

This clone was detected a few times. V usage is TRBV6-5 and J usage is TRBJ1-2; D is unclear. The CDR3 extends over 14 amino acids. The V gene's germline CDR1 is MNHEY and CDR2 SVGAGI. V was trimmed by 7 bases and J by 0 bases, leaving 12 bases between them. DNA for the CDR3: TGTGCCAGCACCTCGGACGGTGCTAACTATGGCTACACCTTC. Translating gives CASTSDGANYGYTF.

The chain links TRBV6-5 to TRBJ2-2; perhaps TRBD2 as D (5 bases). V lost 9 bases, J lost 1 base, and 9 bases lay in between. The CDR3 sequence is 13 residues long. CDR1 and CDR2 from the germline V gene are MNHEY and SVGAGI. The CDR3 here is CASISVNTGELFF. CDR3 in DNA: TGTGCCAGTATTAGCGTGAACACCGGGGAGCTGTTTTTT.

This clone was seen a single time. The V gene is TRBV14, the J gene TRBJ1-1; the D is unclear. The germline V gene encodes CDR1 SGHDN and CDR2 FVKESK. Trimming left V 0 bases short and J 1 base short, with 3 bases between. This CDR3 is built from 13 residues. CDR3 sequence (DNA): TGTGCCAGCAGCCAAGACCCGAACACTGAAGCTTTCTTT. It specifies CASSQDPNTEAFF.

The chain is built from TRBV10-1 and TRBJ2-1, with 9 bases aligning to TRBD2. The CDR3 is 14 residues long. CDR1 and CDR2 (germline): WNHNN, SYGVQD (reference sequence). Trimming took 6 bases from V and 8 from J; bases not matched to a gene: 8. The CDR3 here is CASSPGLAFDEQFF. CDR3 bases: TGCGCCAGCAGCCCAGGACTAGCGTTCGATGAGCAGTTCTTC.

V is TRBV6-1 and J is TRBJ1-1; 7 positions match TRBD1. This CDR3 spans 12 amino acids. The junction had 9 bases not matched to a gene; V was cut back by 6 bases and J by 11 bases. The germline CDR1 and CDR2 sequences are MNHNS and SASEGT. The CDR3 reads CASSRGRQGAFF. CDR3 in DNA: TGTGCCAGCAGCCGAGGGAGACAGGGTGCTTTCTTT.

As DNA, the CDR3 is TGTGCCAGCAGCCACTGGGACACTGAAGCTTTCTTT. It translates to CASSHWDTEAFF. The V call is TRBV6-5, the J call TRBJ1-1; no clear D gene. V was clipped by 6 bases and J by 3 bases, with 8 bases between them. Germline values: CDR1 MNHEY, CDR2 SVGAGI. This CDR3 comprises 12 residues.

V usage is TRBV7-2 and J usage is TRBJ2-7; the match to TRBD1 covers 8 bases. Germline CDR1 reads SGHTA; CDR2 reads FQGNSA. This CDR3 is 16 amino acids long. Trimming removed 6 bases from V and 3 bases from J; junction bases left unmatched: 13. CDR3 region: CASSPHARGLNYEQYF. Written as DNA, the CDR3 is TGTGCCAGCAGTCCACATGCCAGGGGGCTAAACTACGAGCAGTACTTC.

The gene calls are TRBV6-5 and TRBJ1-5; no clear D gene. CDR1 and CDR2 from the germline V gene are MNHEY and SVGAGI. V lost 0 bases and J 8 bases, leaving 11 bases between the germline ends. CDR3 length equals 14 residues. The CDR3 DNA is TGTGCCAGCAGTTACTCTGGGGAATCGAAGCCCCAGCATTTT. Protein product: CASSYSGESKPQHF.

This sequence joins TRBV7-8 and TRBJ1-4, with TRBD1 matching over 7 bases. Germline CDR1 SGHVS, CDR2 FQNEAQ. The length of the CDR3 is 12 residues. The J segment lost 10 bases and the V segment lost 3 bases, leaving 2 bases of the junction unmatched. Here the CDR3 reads CASSFDRVKLFF. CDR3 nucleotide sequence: TGTGCCAGCAGCTTCGACAGGGTAAAACTGTTTTTT. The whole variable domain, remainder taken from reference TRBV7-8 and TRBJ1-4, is GAGVSQSPRYKVAKRGQDVALRCDPISGHVSLFWYQQALGQGPEFLTYFQNEAQLDKSGLPSDRFFAERPEGSVSTLKIQRTQQEDSAVYLCASSFDRVKLFFGSGTQLSVL.

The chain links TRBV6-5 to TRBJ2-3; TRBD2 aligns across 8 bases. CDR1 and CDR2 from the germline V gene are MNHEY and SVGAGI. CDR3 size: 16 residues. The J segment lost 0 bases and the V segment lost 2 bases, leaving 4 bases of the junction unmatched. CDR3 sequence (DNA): TGTGCCAGCAGTTACGGCGGGAGGCTTAGCACAGATACGCAGTATTTT. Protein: CASSYGGRLSTDTQYF.

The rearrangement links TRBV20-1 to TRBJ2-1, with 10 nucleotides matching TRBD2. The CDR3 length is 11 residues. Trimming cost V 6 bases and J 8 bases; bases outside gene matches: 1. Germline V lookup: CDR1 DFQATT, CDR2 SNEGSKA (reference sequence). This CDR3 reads CSAGTSDEQFF. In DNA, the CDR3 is TGCAGTGCGGGGACTAGCGATGAGCAGTTCTTC.

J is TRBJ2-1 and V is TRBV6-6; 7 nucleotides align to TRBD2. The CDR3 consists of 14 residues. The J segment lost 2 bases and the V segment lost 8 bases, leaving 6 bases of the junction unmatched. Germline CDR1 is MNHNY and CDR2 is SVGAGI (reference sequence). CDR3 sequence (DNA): TGTGCCAGCCTCCGGGAGGTGCCCTACAATGAGCAGTTCTTC. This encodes CASLREVPYNEQFF.

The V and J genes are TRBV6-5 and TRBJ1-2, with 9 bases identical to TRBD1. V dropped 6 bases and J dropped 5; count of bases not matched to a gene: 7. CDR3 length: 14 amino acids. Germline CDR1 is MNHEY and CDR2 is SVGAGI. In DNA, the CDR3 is TGTGCCAGCAGACTGACCGGGACAGGGTATGGCTACACCTTC. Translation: CASRLTGTGYGYTF.

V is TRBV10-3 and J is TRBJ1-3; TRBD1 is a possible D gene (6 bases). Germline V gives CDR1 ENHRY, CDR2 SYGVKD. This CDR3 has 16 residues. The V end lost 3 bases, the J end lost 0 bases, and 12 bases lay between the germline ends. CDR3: CAISDMGASSGNTIYF. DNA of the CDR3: TGTGCCATCAGTGACATGGGGGCAAGCTCTGGAAACACCATATATTTT.

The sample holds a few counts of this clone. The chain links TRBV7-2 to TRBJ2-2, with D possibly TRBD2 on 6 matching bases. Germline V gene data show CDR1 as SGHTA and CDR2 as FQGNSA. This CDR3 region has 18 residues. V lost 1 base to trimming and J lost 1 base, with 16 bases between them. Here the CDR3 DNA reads TGTGCCAGCAGCTTAGGAGGGCGCGCGGGATGGAACACCGGGGAGCTGTTTTTT. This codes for CASSLGGRAGWNTGELFF.

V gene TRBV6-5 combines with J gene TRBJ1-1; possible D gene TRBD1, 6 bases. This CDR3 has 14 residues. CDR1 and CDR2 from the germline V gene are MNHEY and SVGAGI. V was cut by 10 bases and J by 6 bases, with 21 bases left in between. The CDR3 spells CATMSRGGRAEAFF. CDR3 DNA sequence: TGTGCCACCATGTCGCGGGGGGGCCGGGCTGAAGCTTTCTTT.

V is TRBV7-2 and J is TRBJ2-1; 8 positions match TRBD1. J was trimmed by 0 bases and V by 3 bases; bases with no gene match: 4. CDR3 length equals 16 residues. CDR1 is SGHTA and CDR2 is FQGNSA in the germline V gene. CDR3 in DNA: TGTGCCAGCAGCTTGACAGGGGAGAGCTCCTACAATGAGCAGTTCTTC. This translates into CASSLTGESSYNEQFF.

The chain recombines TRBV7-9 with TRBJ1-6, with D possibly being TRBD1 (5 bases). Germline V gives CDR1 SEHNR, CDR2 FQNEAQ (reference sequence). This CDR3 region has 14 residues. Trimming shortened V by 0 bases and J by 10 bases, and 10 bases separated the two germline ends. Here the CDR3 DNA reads TGTGCCAGCAGCTTAGCAGGGGTGGAATCACCCCTCCACTTT. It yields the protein CASSLAGVESPLHF.

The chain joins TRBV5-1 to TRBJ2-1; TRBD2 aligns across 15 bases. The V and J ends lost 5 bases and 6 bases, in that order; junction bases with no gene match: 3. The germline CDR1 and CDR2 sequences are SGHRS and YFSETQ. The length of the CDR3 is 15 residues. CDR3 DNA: TGCGCCAGCAGGCAGGGACTAGCGGGGGGCAATGAGCAGTTCTTC. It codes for CASRQGLAGGNEQFF.